The T cell receptor (beta chain) described here comes from a study of T cells after yellow fever vaccination. Trimming stripped 0 bases from V and 4 bases from J, with 10 bases between. Germline V gene sequence: CDR1 MNHEY, CDR2 SVGEGT. There are 15 residues in the CDR3. MiXCR, run by TCRdb on the 5' RACE reads, gives a single entry per CDR3 protein. The sample carries 360,000 or so distinct CDR3 sequences, 11% recorded once. Sample: PBMCs, taken on the day of the first yellow fever vaccination. This TCR came from a man between 18 and 35 years old who received the YFV17D yellow fever vaccine. The chain couples TRBV6-2 or TRBV6-3 to TRBJ1-5; D gene ambiguous. This CDR3 is CASSYSWARNQPQHF. CDR3 bases: TGTGCCAGCAGTTACTCTTGGGCCCGAAATCAGCCCCAGCATTTT.